Listed below are T cell receptor beta chains from one sample, sequenced in a study of blood T cells in healthy people across ages. TCRdb re-analysed the 5' RACE reads in MiXCR, keeping a single row per CDR3 protein. The sample includes approximately 800,000 distinct CDR3 sequences, about 36% seen only once; the top ten take under 15%. The sample taken for sequencing was blood. Source of these receptors: a man between 18 and 35 years old in good health. The CDR3 runs from the conserved cysteine through the conserved F or W. The D gene is left open where the match is weak. Not every row has a clone size; where given, it reads once, few, many or a size class.

j_call clone_size v_call d_call cdr3_aa cdr3_nt
TRBJ2-5 NA TRBV29-1 NA CSVGQDETQYF TGCAGCGTTGGACAGGACGAGACCCAGTACTTC
TRBJ1-5 few TRBV21-1 NA CASSKKESPPQPQHF TGTGCCAGCAGCAAAAAGGAGTCACCACCTCAGCCCCAGCATTTT
TRBJ2-3 NA TRBV6-6 NA CASRTGQGTDTQYF TGTGCCAGCCGAACAGGGCAGGGCACAGATACGCAGTATTTT
TRBJ2-1 NA TRBV7-2 TRBD2 CASSSSGTSDEQFF TGTGCCAGCAGCTCATCCGGGACTAGCGATGAGCAGTTCTTC
TRBJ2-5 few TRBV11-2 NA CASSLVQPRRETQYF TGTGCCAGCAGCTTAGTGCAGCCTCGGCGGGAGACCCAGTACTTC
TRBJ1-2 NA TRBV14 TRBD1 CASTQTGTGDGYTF TGTGCCAGCACCCAAACCGGGACAGGGGATGGCTACACCTTC
TRBJ2-3 few TRBV29-1 TRBD1 CSVAGQGVTDTQYF TGCAGCGTCGCCGGACAGGGTGTGACAGATACGCAGTATTTT
TRBJ2-3 few TRBV9 NA CASSVAHSSSTDTQYF TGTGCCAGCAGCGTAGCCCACAGTAGTAGCACAGATACGCAGTATTTT
TRBJ1-2 once TRBV25-1 NA CASSETWFGGYTF TGTGCCAGCAGTGAAACGTGGTTCGGTGGCTACACCTTC
TRBJ1-2 NA TRBV5-5 TRBD1 CASSLSWDRGLGYGYTF TGTGCCAGCAGCTTGAGCTGGGACAGGGGGCTCGGCTATGGCTACACCTTC
TRBJ1-1 NA TRBV12-3/TRBV12-4 NA CAGRGGGLGTEAFF TGTGCCGGCAGAGGGGGGGGGCTCGGCACTGAAGCTTTCTTT
TRBJ2-5 NA TRBV6-2/TRBV6-3 TRBD2 CASRAGANNEQYF TGTGCCAGCAGAGCGGGGGCCAACAATGAGCAGTACTTC
TRBJ1-2 NA TRBV7-9 NA CASTRTVNYGYTF TGTGCCAGCACTAGGACAGTTAACTATGGCTACACCTTC
TRBJ1-2 NA TRBV12-3/TRBV12-4 NA CASSDGTTYGYTF TGTGCCAGCAGTGACGGGACAACGTATGGCTACACCTTC
TRBJ2-1 few TRBV15 NA CATSRDTLRQQFF TGTGCCACCAGCAGAGATACCCTACGTCAGCAGTTCTTC
TRBJ1-2 many TRBV20-1 NA CSARDPEGYTF TGCAGTGCTAGAGATCCAGAGGGCTACACCTTC
TRBJ2-7 NA TRBV6-2/TRBV6-3 TRBD2 CASSYHPSGGSYEQYF TGTGCCAGCAGTTATCATCCTAGCGGGGGCTCCTACGAGCAGTACTTC
TRBJ2-1 NA TRBV7-9 TRBD2 CASNLAGGDYNEQFF TGTGCCAGCAACTTAGCGGGGGGAGACTACAATGAGCAGTTCTTC
TRBJ1-1 NA TRBV20-1 NA CSAPGPWGTEAFF TGCAGTGCACCGGGACCTTGGGGGACTGAAGCTTTCTTT
TRBJ1-2 NA TRBV4-1 NA CASSATRTRGGYTF TGCGCCAGCAGTGCAACCCGGACGCGCGGGGGCTACACCTTC
TRBJ1-6 NA TRBV5-1 TRBD1 CASRPSTGKNSPLHF TGCGCCAGCAGGCCATCGACAGGGAAAAATTCACCCCTCCACTTT
TRBJ1-6 NA TRBV10-3 TRBD1 CAISGTGEGSPLHF TGTGCCATCAGTGGAACAGGGGAGGGATCACCCCTCCACTTT
TRBJ2-6 few TRBV5-1 NA CASSPATGPSGANVLTF TGCGCCAGCAGCCCCGCAACAGGTCCCTCTGGGGCCAACGTCCTGACTTTC
TRBJ1-6 few TRBV20-1 NA CSATRQLVGYNSPLHF TGCAGTGCTACCCGACAGCTCGTCGGCTATAATTCACCCCTCCACTTT
TRBJ1-1 NA TRBV20-1 TRBD1 CSAPTGWGTEAFF TGCAGTGCTCCGACAGGGTGGGGGACTGAAGCTTTCTTT
TRBJ1-2 NA TRBV7-9 NA CASSSHVGGYGYTF TGTGCCAGCAGCTCTCACGTAGGGGGCTATGGCTACACCTTC
TRBJ2-3 NA TRBV5-1 NA CASSLLARTDTQYF TGCGCCAGCAGCCTCCTGGCCCGCACAGATACGCAGTATTTT
TRBJ2-3 few TRBV20-1 TRBD1 CSARDRRDRGTDTQYF TGCAGTGCTAGAGATAGACGGGACAGAGGCACAGATACGCAGTATTTT
TRBJ2-3 many TRBV29-1 NA CSVRMATTTQYF TGCAGCGTTCGGATGGCAACTACTACGCAGTATTTT
TRBJ2-5 few TRBV9 TRBD2 CASSVASGTRETQYF TGTGCCAGCAGCGTGGCTAGCGGCACCCGGGAGACCCAGTACTTC
TRBJ2-2 few TRBV12-3/TRBV12-4 TRBD1 CASSLQTGGDTGELFF TGTGCCAGCAGTTTGCAGACAGGGGGGGACACCGGGGAGCTGTTTTTT
TRBJ2-7 once TRBV20-1 TRBD2 CSAQRTSGVSEQYF TGCAGTGCCCAAAGGACTAGCGGGGTGAGCGAGCAGTACTTC
TRBJ2-5 many TRBV6-5 NA CASSYSWEETQYF TGTGCCAGCAGTTACTCCTGGGAAGAGACCCAGTACTTC
TRBJ1-5 NA TRBV6-2/TRBV6-3 NA CASSTRFYQPQHF TGTGCCAGCAGTACCAGGTTTTATCAGCCCCAGCATTTT
TRBJ2-5 NA TRBV2 TRBD1 CASSRTGGTYQETQYF TGTGCCAGCAGTAGGACAGGGGGCACGTACCAAGAGACCCAGTACTTC
TRBJ2-3 few TRBV6-4 NA CASSEVRPEGTDTQYF TGTGCCAGCAGTGAGGTCCGGCCCGAGGGCACAGATACGCAGTATTTT
TRBJ2-3 few TRBV4-3 NA CASSQEPGLKTTDTQYF TGCGCCAGCAGCCAAGAGCCGGGACTCAAGACCACAGATACGCAGTATTTT
TRBJ1-1 few TRBV10-3 NA CAISDARTERHTEAFF TGTGCCATCAGTGACGCCAGGACCGAGAGGCACACTGAAGCTTTCTTT
TRBJ2-7 NA TRBV12-3/TRBV12-4 NA CASSWAVRSYNEQYF TGTGCCAGCAGTTGGGCAGTCCGTTCCTACAATGAGCAGTACTTC
TRBJ2-7 NA TRBV9 NA CASSPPATTYEQYF TGTGCCAGCAGCCCCCCCGCAACTACCTACGAGCAGTACTTC
TRBJ2-3 NA TRBV27 TRBD1 CASSFLGTGQSTDTQYF TGTGCCAGCAGTTTCCTTGGGACAGGGCAGAGCACAGATACGCAGTATTTT
TRBJ1-1 many TRBV5-1 TRBD1 CASRDSLNTEAFF TGTGCCTCTCGGGACAGCCTGAACACTGAAGCTTTCTTT
TRBJ2-7 few TRBV7-9 NA CASSDRSGHASSYEQYF TGTGCCAGCAGCGATCGCTCGGGACACGCGAGCTCCTACGAGCAGTACTTC
TRBJ1-1 few TRBV5-1 NA CASSLGRESEAFF TGCGCCAGCAGCTTGGGACGGGAAAGCGAAGCTTTCTTT
TRBJ2-5 many TRBV12-3/TRBV12-4 NA CASSRQAQETQYF TGTGCCAGCAGCCGACAGGCGCAAGAGACCCAGTACTTC
TRBJ2-3 NA TRBV7-2 NA CASSGRDWAVVDTDTQYF TGTGCCAGCAGCGGCCGGGACTGGGCCGTGGTTGACACAGATACGCAGTATTTT
TRBJ1-1 few TRBV6-2/TRBV6-3 NA CASSSPLTNTEAFF TGTGCCAGCAGTAGCCCGCTAACGAACACTGAAGCTTTCTTT
TRBJ1-1 NA TRBV28 NA CASRGQGMNTEAFF TGTGCCAGTCGTGGTCAGGGCATGAACACTGAAGCTTTCTTT
TRBJ1-1 NA TRBV15 NA CATSKRAKNTEAFF TGTGCCACCAGCAAACGGGCGAAGAACACTGAAGCTTTCTTT
TRBJ2-3 few TRBV9 TRBD2 CASSDVAGSLYTDTQYF TGTGCCAGCAGCGATGTAGCGGGGAGCCTTTACACAGATACGCAGTATTTT
TRBJ1-1 NA TRBV6-5 NA CASSYGGGVAEAFF TGTGCCAGCAGTTACGGCGGGGGGGTCGCTGAAGCTTTCTTT
TRBJ1-1 NA TRBV24-1 NA CATSDGSIKSMNTEAFF TGTGCCACCAGTGACGGCAGTATTAAAAGTATGAACACTGAAGCTTTCTTT
TRBJ1-5 few TRBV7-9 NA CSSSLGASLGNQPQHF TGTTCCAGCAGTCTAGGGGCCAGCCTTGGCAATCAGCCCCAGCATTTT
TRBJ1-2 NA TRBV4-3 NA CASSQGSLGTYGYTF TGCGCCAGCAGCCAAGGAAGCCTCGGGACCTATGGCTACACCTTC
TRBJ1-2 NA TRBV12-3/TRBV12-4 TRBD1 CVSRDRINYGYTF TGTGTCAGCCGGGACAGAATTAACTATGGCTACACCTTC
TRBJ2-3 many TRBV2 NA CASSEDRFTDTQYF TGTGCCAGCAGTGAAGACAGATTCACAGATACGCAGTATTTT
TRBJ2-3 NA TRBV6-6 TRBD2 CASSASGARTDTQYF TGTGCCAGCAGCGCTAGCGGGGCCCGCACAGATACGCAGTATTTT